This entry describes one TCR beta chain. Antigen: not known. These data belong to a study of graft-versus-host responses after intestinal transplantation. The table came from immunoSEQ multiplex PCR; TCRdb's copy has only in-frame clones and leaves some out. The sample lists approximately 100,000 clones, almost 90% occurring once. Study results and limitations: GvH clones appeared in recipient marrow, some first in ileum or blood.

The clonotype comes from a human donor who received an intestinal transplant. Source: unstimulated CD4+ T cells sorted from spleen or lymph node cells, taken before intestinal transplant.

The CDR3 region is CASRKSNTQYF. In DNA form, the CDR3 reads TGTGCCAGCAGAAAATCAAATACGCAGTATTTT. The chain carries TRBV2 and TRBJ2-3; D remains ambiguous. Trimming cost V 6 bases and J 7 bases, with 8 bases left between them. The CDR3 runs to 11 residues. Per the germline V gene, CDR1 is SNHLY and CDR2 is FYNNEI.